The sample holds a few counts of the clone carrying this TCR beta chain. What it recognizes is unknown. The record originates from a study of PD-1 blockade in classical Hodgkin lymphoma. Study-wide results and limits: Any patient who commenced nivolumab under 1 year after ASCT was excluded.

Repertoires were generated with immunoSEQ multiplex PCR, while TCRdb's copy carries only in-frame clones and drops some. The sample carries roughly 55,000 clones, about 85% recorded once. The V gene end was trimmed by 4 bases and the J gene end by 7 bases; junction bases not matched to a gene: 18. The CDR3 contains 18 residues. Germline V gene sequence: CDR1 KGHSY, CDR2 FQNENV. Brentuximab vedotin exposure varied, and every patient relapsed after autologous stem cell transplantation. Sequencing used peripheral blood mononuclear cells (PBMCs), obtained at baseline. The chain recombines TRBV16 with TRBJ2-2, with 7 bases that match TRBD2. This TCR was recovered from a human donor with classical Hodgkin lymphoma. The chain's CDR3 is CASSPFRGSGDFHGELFF. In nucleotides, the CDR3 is TGTGCCAGCAGCCCGTTTCGCGGGAGCGGCGATTTTCACGGGGAGCTGTTTTTT.